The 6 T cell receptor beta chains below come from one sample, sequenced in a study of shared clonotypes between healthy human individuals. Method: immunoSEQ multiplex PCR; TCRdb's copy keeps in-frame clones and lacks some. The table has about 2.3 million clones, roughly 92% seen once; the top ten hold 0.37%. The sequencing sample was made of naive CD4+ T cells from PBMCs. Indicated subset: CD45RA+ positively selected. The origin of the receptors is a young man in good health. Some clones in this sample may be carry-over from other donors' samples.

The CDR3 region has the DNA TGTGCCAGCAGCGAAAGGGCCGGTAAGCAGTTCTTC. Protein sequence: CASSERAGKQFF. V is TRBV4-2 and J is TRBJ2-1; D remains unclear. The CDR3 covers 12 residues. V was cut by 5 bases and J by 11 bases, with 13 bases left in between. Germline CDR1 and CDR2: LGHNA and YNFKEQ.

The CDR3 region has the DNA TGTGCCAGCTCACCGGTGCAGGGAACCGGCGGCTACACCTTC. This sequence encodes CASSPVQGTGGYTF. The chain is built from TRBV18 and TRBJ1-2; D might be TRBD1 (5 bases). In germline, CDR1 is KGHSH, CDR2 LQKENI. V lost 3 bases and J lost 8, with 16 bases in between. The CDR3 length is 14 residues.

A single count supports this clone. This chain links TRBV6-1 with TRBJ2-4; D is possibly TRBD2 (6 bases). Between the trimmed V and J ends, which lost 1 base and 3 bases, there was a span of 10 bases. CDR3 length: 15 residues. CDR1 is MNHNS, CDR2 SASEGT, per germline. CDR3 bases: TGTGCCAGCAGTGAAGTAGCGGCGGGCAAAAACATTCAGTACTTC. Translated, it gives CASSEVAAGKNIQYF.

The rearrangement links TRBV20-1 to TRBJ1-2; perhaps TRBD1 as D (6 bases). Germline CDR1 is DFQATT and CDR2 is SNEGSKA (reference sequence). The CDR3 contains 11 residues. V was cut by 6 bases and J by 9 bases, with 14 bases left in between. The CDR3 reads CSANRDLSYTF. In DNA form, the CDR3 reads TGCAGTGCAAACAGGGATTTGAGCTACACCTTC.

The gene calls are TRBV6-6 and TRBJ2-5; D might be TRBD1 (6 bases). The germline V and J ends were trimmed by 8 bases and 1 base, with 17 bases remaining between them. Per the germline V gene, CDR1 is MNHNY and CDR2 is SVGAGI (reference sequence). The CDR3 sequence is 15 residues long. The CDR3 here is CASRGTNGFQETQYF. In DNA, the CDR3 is TGTGCCAGCCGAGGGACAAACGGTTTCCAAGAGACCCAGTACTTC.

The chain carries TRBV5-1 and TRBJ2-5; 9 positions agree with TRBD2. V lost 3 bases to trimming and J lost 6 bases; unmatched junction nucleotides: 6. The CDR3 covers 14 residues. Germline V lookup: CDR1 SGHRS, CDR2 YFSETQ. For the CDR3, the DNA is TGCGCCAGCAGCTCAGTTAGCGGGAGCCAGACCCAGTACTTC. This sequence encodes CASSSVSGSQTQYF.